This TCR beta chain was sequenced for a study of blood T cell repertoires in COVID-19. How the authors handled the data: For nucleated cells, counts were estimated from reference gene primer amplification. Method: immunoSEQ multiplex PCR; TCRdb's copy keeps in-frame clones and lacks some. That table gives V, J and clone size, and the DNA gave D and trimming. The sample contains under 200,000 clones, about 85% of which appear only once. The CDR3 contains 12 residues. The trim removed 11 bases at V and 4 bases at J, leaving 6 bases unmatched. Germline loops: CDR1 SNHLY, CDR2 FYNNEI. The sequencing sample was made of peripheral blood. This TCR derives from an elderly woman with acute or convalescent COVID-19. The V gene is TRBV2, the J gene TRBJ1-1; 8 nucleotides align to TRBD1. The CDR3 DNA sequence: TGTGCCGGCGACAGGGGAGGCACTGAAGCTTTCTTT. Residues: CAGDRGGTEAFF.